The rows below give T cell receptor beta chains drawn from one sample of a study of cytomegalovirus exposure and HLA in healthy donors. The repertoire was sequenced with immunoSEQ multiplex PCR; TCRdb's copy has only in-frame clones and lacks some. The sample holds 150,000 to 200,000 clones, about 88% seen once. Sample: PBMCs. These receptors were taken from a woman between 18 and 30 years old in good health and CMV-seronegative. Both conserved end residues are trimmed from each CDR3. A D gene is named only where the DNA matches it firmly.

V	J	D	CDR3
TRBV28	TRBJ1-6	NA	ASSLRGSWRSYNSPLH
TRBV5-1	TRBJ2-1	TRBD2	ASSSSGRAEISEQF
TRBV7-8	TRBJ2-7	TRBD1	ASSLSGRQGWLREQY
TRBV28	TRBJ2-7	TRBD2	ASSSGGGARYEQY
TRBV30	TRBJ1-5	NA	AWSGGSNQPQH
TRBV7-2	TRBJ1-2	TRBD1	ASSLFGQGANYGYT
TRBV5-1	TRBJ1-2	TRBD1	ASSNPDRLRLYGYT
TRBV20-1	TRBJ1-2	TRBD1	SARDRGGYT
TRBV6-5	TRBJ2-7	NA	ASSYVGRFSYEQY
TRBV29-1	TRBJ1-3	NA	SVVYGNTIY
TRBV7-8	TRBJ2-1	TRBD2	ASSLGLAWSYNEQF
TRBV27	TRBJ2-7	TRBD1	ASSLYRGYIYEQY
TRBV6-5	TRBJ1-5	NA	ASSPGNHQPQH
TRBV7-8	TRBJ1-1	NA	ASTPRRGRTEAF
TRBV6-1	TRBJ1-2	NA	ASTTDRSYGYT
TRBV5-4	TRBJ2-1	TRBD1	ASINMGSGGYNEQF
TRBV6-1	TRBJ1-2	NA	ASSRTTGSHGYT
TRBV11-2	TRBJ2-3	NA	ASRRREGTDTQY
TRBV27	TRBJ2-2	NA	ASSRYRAPNTGELF
TRBV2	TRBJ2-1	TRBD2	ASSLAGFDNEQF
TRBV9	TRBJ1-5	NA	ASSVDAGSNQPQH
TRBV19	TRBJ1-5	NA	ASSIGRAENNQPQH
TRBV6-6	TRBJ1-1	NA	ASSYTPGHQNTEAF
TRBV6-5	TRBJ2-7	NA	ASRGSPVSYEQY
TRBV21-1	TRBJ2-7	NA	ASTNTGKPHEQY
TRBV6-5	TRBJ2-5	NA	ASRAGGSGETQY
TRBV10-3	NA	NA	AISESNEQY
TRBV5-1	TRBJ2-3	TRBD2	ASSLTPGGGADTQY
TRBV4-3	TRBJ2-2	TRBD2	ASSQAGGRAVGELF
TRBV7-2	TRBJ2-7	TRBD2	ASSPRTSGSSHYEQY
TRBV7-9	TRBJ2-3	NA	ASSLMSLGTDTQY
TRBV14	TRBJ1-5	NA	ASSHRVKSNQPQH
TRBV5-1	TRBJ1-4	NA	ASSLATNEKLF
TRBV7-9	TRBJ1-1	NA	SSSLVDSEAF
TRBV21-1	TRBJ1-5	NA	ATELNSLGQDQPQH
TRBV18	TRBJ1-2	NA	ASSPRGADGYT
TRBV7-3	TRBJ2-1	TRBD2	ASSSHGTSGRWGQF
TRBV5-5	TRBJ1-3	NA	ASSQTGSGNTIY
TRBV7-9	TRBJ1-6	NA	ASSDWTDNSPLH
TRBV6-5	TRBJ1-4	TRBD1	ASSHRTGRNEKLF
TRBV6-5	TRBJ1-1	TRBD1	ASRSRGDTEAF
TRBV15	TRBJ2-7	TRBD1	ATSRERTGEQY
TRBV7-9	TRBJ1-1	NA	ASSLGSVNTEAF
TRBV9	TRBJ1-3	NA	ASSVATGRTSSGNTIY
TRBV6-1	TRBJ1-1	TRBD1	ASSSGGTRNTEAF
TRBV5-1	TRBJ2-1	TRBD2	ASSLGVRTSGNYNEQF
TRBV6-5	TRBJ1-4	NA	ASSYRGGGEKLF
TRBV6-4	TRBJ2-2	TRBD1	ASSEGTGTTGELF
TRBV15	TRBJ1-4	NA	ATSGQPGEKLF
TRBV18	TRBJ2-4	TRBD2	ASSLWTSVINIQY
TRBV19	TRBJ1-5	TRBD1	ASSINRGKDQPQH
TRBV5-4	TRBJ2-7	TRBD1	ASSLKTGGAYEQY
TRBV7-8	TRBJ1-1	TRBD1	ASSPRTGGTEAF
TRBV30	TRBJ2-3	NA	AWSPNLSTDTQY
TRBV2	TRBJ2-2	TRBD2	ASSPSGLNTGELF
TRBV19	TRBJ2-7	NA	ANKGHLSVFYEQY
TRBV27	TRBJ1-2	NA	ASSLAGLGGYT
TRBV6-1	TRBJ2-5	TRBD1	ASSVNRDSKETQY
TRBV7-9	TRBJ2-7	NA	SSSRSAQGSSYEQY
TRBV5-8	TRBJ1-1	NA	ASSLWTATEAF